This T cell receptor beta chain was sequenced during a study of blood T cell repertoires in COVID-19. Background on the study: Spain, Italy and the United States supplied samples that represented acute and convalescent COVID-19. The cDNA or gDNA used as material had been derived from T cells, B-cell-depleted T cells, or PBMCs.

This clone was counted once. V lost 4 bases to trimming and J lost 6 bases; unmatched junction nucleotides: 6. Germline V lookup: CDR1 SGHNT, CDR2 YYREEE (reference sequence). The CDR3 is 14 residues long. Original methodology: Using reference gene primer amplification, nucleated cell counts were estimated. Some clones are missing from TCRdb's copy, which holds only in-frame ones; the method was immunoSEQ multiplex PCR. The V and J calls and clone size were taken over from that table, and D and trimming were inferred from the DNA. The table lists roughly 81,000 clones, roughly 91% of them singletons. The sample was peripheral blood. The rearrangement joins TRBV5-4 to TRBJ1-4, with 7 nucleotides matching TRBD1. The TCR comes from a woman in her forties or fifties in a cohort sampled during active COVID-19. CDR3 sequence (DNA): TGTGCCAGCAGCCCTAGGGGGCGGGATGAAAAACTGTTTTTT. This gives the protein CASSPRGRDEKLFF. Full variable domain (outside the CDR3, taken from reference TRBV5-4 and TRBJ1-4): ETGVTQSPTHLIKTRGQQVTLRCSSQSGHNTVSWYQQALGQGPQFIFQYYREEENGRGNFPPRFSGLQFPNYSSELNVNALELDDSALYLCASSPRGRDEKLFFGSGTQLSVL.